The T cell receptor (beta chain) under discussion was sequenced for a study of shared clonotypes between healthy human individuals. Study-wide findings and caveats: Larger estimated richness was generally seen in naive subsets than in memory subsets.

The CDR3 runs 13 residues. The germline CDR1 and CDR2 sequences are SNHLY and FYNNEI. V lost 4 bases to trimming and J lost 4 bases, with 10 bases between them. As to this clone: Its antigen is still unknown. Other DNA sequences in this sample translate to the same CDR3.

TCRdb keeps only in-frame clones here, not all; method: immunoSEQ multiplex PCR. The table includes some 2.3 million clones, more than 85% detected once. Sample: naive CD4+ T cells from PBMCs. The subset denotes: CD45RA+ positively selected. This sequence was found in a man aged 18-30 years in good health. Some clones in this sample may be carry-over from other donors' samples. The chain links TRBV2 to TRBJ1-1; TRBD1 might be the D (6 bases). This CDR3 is CASSAEGGTEAFF. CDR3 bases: TGTGCCAGCAGTGCGGAGGGGGGCACTGAAGCTTTCTTT.